Below, one T cell receptor (beta chain) is given with its context. This clonotype occurred a few times. Its antigen is currently not known. No base quality information exists; no much larger clone differs at one position. The library was obtained by 5' RACE. The instrument given in TCRdb is Illumina HiSeq 2000. A universal primer binding site was added through template switching, and the final cDNA carried a unique molecular identifier so that TCR cDNA molecules could be counted accurately. Specific primers in the conserved constant-segment region were used to synthesize first-strand cDNA for TCR alpha and beta chains. To control for contamination, every cDNA library carried two barcodes: a SMART-Mk sample barcode plus Illumina barcodes. Two successive PCR steps introduced TruSeq adapter sequences along with Illumina sample barcodes. Sequencing of the TCR alpha and beta cDNA libraries was done on the Illumina HiSeq platform using custom primers. The paper's processing steps were these. Raw reads were processed with MiGEC to extract unique molecular identifiers, and MiXCR was used to determine CDR3 positions. Recombination models were inferred per individual with the repgenHMM and IGoR tools using an EM algorithm. Shared clonotypes were analyzed with the tcR package in R, and sharing was normalized by the product of cloneset sizes. To study raw recombination without the effects of thymic and clonal selection, out-of-frame nonproductive sequences were analyzed. TCRdb reworked the public reads: Q25 trimming with fastp, MiXCR clone assembly, productive beta chains retained. CDR3 protein sequences are deduplicated, and each keeps its most common genes and DNA. For this entry, the V and J calls and clone size follow TCRdb and not the study's own pipeline. A total of 400,000 or so distinct CDR3 sequences appear in this sample, around 9.7% of them only once. 8% to 10% of the sample is held by the ten biggest clonotypes.

This record comes from a study of identical twins (dated by TCRdb to about 2016). Concerning the study at large: The study deep-sequenced TCR alpha and beta repertoires from monozygotic twins, unrelated adults of various ages and cord blood to test whether fetal clonotypes persist. To rule out contamination, replicate twin experiments were performed at different times with different library preparation protocols. Paper-wide results and their limitations: Fewer insertions were carried by abundant cord blood beta clonotypes; a weaker similar trend was observed in young adult naive repertoires, while no such trend was observed in memory repertoires. In beta out-of-frame sequences, excess twin sharing was weaker, because having fewer shared sequences lowered the signal-to-noise ratio. Zero-insertion analyses could be partly confounded by invariant T cells such as MAIT and iNKT, although diverse VJ usage argued against such confounding for most clonotypes. In monozygotic twins, out-of-frame TCR alpha sharing was systematically underestimated by recombination models, although the models agreed with sharing between unrelated individuals. Because the same donors could not be followed over many years, the conclusions depended on cross-sectional statistical analysis. Compared with coincidental sharing between unrelated individuals, out-of-frame TCR alpha sequences shared between twins showed an excess of sequences with low generation probability.

Taken from cysteine to phenylalanine, the CDR3 has 13 residues. Solely the CDR3 DNA is kept, with 39 bases framed from the first base. CDR1 and CDR2 (GTSNPN, SVGIG) derive from the germline V gene (reference sequence). The trim is 8 bases for V and 0 bases for J, with a gap of 8 bases between the germline ends. Only healthy Caucasian donors were included. The study also sequenced three unrelated non-twin adults: a male aged 18 to 29, a male aged 50 to 59 and a female aged 50 to 59. Using Miltenyi CD45RO+ enrichment and human naive T-cell isolation kits, memory (CD45RO+) and naive T cells were isolated from PBMC.

What was sequenced was naive T cells sorted from blood. The sample's cell subset or site label, decoded: cells isolated with a human naive T-cell isolation kit. The chain is made from TRBV30 and TRBJ2-6, and TRBD2 may be the D gene, going by 5 matching bases. This TCR derives from a woman in her forties or fifties in good health. The DNA sequence is as follows: TGTGCCCAACGGGACTCTGGGGCCAACGTCCTGACTTTC. Its protein is CAQRDSGANVLTF. When the CDR3 is completed using the reference TRBV30 and TRBJ2-6 genes on either side, the full variable domain is SQTIHQWPATLVQPVGSPLSLECTVEGTSNPNLYWYRQAAGRGLQLLFYSVGIGQISSEVPQNLSASRPQDRQFILSSKKLLLSDSGFYLCAQRDSGANVLTFGAGSRLTVL.